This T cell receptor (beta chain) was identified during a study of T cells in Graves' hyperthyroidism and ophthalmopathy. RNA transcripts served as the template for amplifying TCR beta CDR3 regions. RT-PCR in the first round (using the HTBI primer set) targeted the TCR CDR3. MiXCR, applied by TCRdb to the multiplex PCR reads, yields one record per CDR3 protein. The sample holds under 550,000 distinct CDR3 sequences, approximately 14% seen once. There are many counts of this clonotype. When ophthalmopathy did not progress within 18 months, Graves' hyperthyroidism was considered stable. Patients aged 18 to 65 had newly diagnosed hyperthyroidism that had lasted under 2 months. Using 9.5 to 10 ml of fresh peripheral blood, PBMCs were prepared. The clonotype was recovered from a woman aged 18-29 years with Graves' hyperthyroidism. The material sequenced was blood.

For the CDR3, the DNA is TGCAGCGACAGACAGGGGGCTGACAATGAGCAGTTCTTC. Residues: CSDRQGADNEQFF. The chain recombines TRBV29-1 with TRBJ2-1, with TRBD1 matching over 10 bases. Germline V gene data show CDR1 as SQVTM and CDR2 as ANQGSEA. This CDR3 is 13 amino acids long. With 7 bases clipped from V and 5 bases from J, the junction kept 5 bases outside the gene matches.